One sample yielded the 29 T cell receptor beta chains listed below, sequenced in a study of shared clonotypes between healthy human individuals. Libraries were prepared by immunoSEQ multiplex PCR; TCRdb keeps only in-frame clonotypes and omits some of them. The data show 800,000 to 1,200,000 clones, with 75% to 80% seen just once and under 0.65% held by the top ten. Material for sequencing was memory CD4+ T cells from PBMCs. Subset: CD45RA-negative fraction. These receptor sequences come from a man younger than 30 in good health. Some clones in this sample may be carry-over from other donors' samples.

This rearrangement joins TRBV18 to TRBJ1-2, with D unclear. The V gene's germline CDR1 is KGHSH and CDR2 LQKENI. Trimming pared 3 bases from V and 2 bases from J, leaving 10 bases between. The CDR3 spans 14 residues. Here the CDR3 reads CASSPRTENYGYTF. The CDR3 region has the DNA TGTGCCAGCTCACCCCGGACCGAGAACTATGGCTACACCTTC.

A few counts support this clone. The CDR3 bases are TGTGCCAGCAGCATCCGGGACTTAAACACCGGGGAGCTGTTTTTT. As protein: CASSIRDLNTGELFF. The V and J genes are TRBV9 and TRBJ2-2, with D possibly being TRBD2 (6 bases). Germline CDR1 reads SGDLS; CDR2 reads YYNGEE. This CDR3 is built from 15 residues. Trimming shortened V by 4 bases and J by 2 bases, and 12 bases separated the two germline ends.

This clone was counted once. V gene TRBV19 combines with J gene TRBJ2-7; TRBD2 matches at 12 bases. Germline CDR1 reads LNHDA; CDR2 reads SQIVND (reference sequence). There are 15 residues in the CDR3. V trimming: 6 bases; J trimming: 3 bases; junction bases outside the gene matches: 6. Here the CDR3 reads CASSRLAGAFYEQYF. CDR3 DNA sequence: TGTGCCAGTAGCCGACTAGCGGGAGCATTCTACGAGCAGTACTTC.

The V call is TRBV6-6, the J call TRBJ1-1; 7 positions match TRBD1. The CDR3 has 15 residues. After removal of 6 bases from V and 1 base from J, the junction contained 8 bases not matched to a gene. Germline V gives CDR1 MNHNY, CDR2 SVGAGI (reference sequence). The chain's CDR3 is CASSLFNRGNTEAFF. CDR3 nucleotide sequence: TGTGCCAGCAGCCTATTCAACAGGGGGAACACTGAAGCTTTCTTT.

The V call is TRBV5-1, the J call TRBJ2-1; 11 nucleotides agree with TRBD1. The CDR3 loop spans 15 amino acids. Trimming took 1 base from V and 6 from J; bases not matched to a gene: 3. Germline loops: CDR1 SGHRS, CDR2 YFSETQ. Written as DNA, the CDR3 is TGCGCCAGCAGCTTGTTGGGACAGGGGGTCAATGAGCAGTTCTTC. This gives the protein CASSLLGQGVNEQFF.

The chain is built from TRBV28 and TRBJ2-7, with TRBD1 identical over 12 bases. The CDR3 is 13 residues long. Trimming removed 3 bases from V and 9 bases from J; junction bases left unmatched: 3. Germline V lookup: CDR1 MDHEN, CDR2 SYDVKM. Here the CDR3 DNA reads TGTGCCAGCAGTTTCCCGGGACAGGGGGCGCAGTACTTC. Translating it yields CASSFPGQGAQYF.

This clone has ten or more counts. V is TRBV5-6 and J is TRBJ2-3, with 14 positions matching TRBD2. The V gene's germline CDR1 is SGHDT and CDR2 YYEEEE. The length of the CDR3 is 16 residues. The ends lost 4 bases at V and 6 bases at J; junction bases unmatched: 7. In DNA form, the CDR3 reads TGTGCCAGCAGCAGACTAGCGGGAGGGAAGGCGGATACGCAGTATTTT. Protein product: CASSRLAGGKADTQYF.

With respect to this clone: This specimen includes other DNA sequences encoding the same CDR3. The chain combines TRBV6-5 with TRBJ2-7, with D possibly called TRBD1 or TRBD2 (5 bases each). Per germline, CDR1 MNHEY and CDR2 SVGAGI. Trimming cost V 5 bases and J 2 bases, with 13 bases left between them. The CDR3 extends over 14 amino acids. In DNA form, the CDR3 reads TGTGCCAGCAGTCCTCACCGGGGCACCTACGAGCAGTACTTC. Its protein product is CASSPHRGTYEQYF.

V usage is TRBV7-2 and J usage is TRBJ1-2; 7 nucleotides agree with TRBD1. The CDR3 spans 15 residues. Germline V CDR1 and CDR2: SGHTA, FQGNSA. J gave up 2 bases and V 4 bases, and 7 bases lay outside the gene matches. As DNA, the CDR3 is TGTGCCAGCAGCTCCCGAGGGGGACAGAACTATGGCTACACCTTC. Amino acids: CASSSRGGQNYGYTF.

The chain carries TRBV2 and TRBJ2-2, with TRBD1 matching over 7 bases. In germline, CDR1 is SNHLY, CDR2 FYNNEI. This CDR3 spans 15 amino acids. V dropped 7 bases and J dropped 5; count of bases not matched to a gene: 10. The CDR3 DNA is TGTGCCAGCAAGATGACAGGGATGAGTACCGGGGAGCTGTTTTTT. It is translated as CASKMTGMSTGELFF. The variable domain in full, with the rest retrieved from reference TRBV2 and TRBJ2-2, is EPEVTQTPSHQVTQMGQEVILRCVPISNHLYFYWYRQILGQKVEFLVSFYNNEISEKSEIFDDQFSVERPDGSNFTLKIRSTKLEDSAMYFCASKMTGMSTGELFFGEGSRLTVL.

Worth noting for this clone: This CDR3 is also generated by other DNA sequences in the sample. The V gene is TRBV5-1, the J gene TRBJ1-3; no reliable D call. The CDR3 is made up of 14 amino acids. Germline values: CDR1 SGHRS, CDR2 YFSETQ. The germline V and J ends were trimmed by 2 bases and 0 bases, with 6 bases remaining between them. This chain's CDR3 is CASSLEGSGNTIYF. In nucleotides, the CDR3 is TGCGCCAGCAGCTTAGAGGGCTCTGGAAACACCATATATTTT.

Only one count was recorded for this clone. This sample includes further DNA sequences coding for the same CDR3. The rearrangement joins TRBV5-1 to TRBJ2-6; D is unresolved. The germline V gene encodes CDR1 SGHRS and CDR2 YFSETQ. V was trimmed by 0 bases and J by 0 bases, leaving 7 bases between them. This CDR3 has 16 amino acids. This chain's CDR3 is CASSLGQLSGANVLTF. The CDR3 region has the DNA TGCGCCAGCAGCTTGGGGCAACTCTCTGGGGCCAACGTCCTGACTTTC.

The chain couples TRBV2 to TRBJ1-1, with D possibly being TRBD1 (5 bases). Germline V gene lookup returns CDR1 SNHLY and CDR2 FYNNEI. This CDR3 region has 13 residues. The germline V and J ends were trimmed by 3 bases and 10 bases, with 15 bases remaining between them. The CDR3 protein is CASSDLITGGAFF. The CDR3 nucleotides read TGTGCCAGCAGTGACTTGATAACAGGCGGAGCTTTCTTT.

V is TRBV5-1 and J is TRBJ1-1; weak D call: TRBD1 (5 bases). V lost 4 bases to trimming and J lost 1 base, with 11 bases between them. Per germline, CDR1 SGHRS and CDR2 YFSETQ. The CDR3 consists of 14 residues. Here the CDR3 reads CASSKRDGNTEAFF. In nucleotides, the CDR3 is TGCGCCAGCAGCAAGAGGGACGGGAACACTGAAGCTTTCTTT.

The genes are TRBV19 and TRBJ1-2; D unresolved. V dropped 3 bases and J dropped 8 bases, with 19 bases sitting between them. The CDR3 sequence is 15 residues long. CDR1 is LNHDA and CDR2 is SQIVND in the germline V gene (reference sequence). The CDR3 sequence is CASSIPTLGRYGYTF. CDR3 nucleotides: TGTGCCAGTAGTATCCCTACTCTAGGCCGCTACGGCTACACCTTC. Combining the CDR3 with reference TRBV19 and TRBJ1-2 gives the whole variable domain DGGITQSPKYLFRKEGQNVTLSCEQNLNHDAMYWYRQDPGQGLRLIYYSQIVNDFQKGDIAEGYSVSREKKESFPLTVTSAQKNPTAFYLCASSIPTLGRYGYTFGSGTRLTVV.

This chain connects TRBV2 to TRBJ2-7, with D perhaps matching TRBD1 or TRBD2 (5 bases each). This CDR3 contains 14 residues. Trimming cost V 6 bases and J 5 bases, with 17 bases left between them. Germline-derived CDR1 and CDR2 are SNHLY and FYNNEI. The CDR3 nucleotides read TGTGCCAGCAGAACTCGCAGAGGGGCAAACGAGCAGTACTTC. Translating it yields CASRTRRGANEQYF.

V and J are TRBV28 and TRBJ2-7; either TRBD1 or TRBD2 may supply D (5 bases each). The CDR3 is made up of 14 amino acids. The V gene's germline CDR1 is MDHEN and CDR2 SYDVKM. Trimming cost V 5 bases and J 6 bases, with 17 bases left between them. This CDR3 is CASSPGTGLGEQYF. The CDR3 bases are TGTGCCAGCAGTCCAGGGACGGGTTTAGGCGAGCAGTACTTC.

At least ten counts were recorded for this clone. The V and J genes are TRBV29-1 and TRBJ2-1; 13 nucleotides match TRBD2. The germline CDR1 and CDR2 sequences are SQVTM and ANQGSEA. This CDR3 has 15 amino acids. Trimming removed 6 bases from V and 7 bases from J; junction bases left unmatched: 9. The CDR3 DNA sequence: TGCAGCGTGGGAACGGGACTAGCGGGACCAAATGAGCAGTTCTTC. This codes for CSVGTGLAGPNEQFF.

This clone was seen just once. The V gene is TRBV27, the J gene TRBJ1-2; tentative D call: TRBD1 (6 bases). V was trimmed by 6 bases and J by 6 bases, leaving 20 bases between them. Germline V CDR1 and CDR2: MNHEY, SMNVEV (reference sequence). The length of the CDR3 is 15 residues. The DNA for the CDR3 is TGTGCCAGCAGACCAGGCGGGGGGGCTCCAAATGGCTACACCTTC. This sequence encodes CASRPGGGAPNGYTF.

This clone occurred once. CDR3 nucleotide sequence: TGTGCCAGCAGCTTGGACAGGGGGCTGGGGGAGCAGTACTTC. Translation gives CASSLDRGLGEQYF. The rearrangement links TRBV5-8 to TRBJ2-7; TRBD1 matches 9 bases. Germline values: CDR1 SGHTS, CDR2 YDEGEE. V lost 0 bases, J lost 7 bases, and 5 bases stayed unmatched. CDR3 length equals 14 residues.

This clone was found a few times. The CDR3 sequence is CASRAFPETQYF. CDR3 coding DNA: TGTGCCAGCAGAGCGTTCCCAGAGACCCAGTACTTC. The rearrangement links TRBV11-2 to TRBJ2-5, with D hard to call. The CDR3 extends over 12 amino acids. Trimming removed 6 bases at V and 4 bases at J, with 9 bases between. Germline CDR1 SGHAT, CDR2 FQNNGV.

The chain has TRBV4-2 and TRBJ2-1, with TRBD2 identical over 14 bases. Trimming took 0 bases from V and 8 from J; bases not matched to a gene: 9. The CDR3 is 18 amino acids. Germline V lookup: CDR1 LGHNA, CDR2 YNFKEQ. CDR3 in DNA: TGTGCCAGCAGCCAAGATACCGGGACTAGCGGGAGTATGGATGAGCAGTTCTTC. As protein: CASSQDTGTSGSMDEQFF.

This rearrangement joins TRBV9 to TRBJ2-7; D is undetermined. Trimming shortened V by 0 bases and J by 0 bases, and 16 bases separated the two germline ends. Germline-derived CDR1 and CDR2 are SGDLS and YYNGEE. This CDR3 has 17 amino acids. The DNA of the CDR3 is TGTGCCAGCAGCGTAGGCTCAATCAGGAGTAGCTCCTACGAGCAGTACTTC. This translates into CASSVGSIRSSSYEQYF.

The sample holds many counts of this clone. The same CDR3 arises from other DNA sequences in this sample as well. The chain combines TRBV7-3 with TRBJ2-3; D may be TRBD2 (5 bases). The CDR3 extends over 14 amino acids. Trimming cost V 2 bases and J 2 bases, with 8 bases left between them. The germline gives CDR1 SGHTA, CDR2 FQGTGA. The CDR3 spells CASSLDGNTDTQYF. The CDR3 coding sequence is TGTGCCAGCAGCTTAGACGGGAACACAGATACGCAGTATTTT. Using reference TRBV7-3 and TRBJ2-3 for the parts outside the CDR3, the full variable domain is GAGVSQTPSNKVTEKGKYVELRCDPISGHTALYWYRQSLGQGPEFLIYFQGTGAADDSGLPNDRFFAVRPEGSVSTLKIQRTERGDSAVYLCASSLDGNTDTQYFGPGTRLTVL.

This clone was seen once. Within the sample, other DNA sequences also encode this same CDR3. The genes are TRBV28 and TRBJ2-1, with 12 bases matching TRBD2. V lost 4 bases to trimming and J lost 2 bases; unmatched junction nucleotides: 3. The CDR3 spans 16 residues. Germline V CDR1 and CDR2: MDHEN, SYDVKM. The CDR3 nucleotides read TGTGCCAGCAGTTCACGACTAGCGGGGGCCTACAATGAGCAGTTCTTC. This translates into CASSSRLAGAYNEQFF.

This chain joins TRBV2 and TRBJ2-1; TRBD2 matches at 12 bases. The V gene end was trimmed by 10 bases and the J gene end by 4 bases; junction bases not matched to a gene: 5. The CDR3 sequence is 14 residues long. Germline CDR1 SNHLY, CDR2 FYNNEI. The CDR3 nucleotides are TGTGCCACCGGGACTAGCGGGCGTTACAATGAGCAGTTCTTC. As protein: CATGTSGRYNEQFF.

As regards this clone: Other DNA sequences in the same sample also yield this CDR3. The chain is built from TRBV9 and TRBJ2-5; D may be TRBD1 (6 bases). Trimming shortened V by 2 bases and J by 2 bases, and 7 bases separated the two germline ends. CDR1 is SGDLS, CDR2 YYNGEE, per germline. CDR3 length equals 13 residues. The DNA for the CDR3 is TGTGCCAGCAGCGTGGACAGTCAAGAGACCCAGTACTTC. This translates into CASSVDSQETQYF.

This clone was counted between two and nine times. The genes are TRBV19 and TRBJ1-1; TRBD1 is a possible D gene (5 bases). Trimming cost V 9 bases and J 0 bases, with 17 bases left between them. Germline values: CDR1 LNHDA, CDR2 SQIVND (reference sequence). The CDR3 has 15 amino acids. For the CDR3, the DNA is TGTGCCAGCCGGAAGGGGCAGCCCATGAACACTGAAGCTTTCTTT. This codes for CASRKGQPMNTEAFF.

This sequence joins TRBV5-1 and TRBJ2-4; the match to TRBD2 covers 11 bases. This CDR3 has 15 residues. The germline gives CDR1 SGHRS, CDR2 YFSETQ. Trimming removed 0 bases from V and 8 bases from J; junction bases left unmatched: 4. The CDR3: CASSLGGTSGDIQYF. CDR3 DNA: TGCGCCAGCAGCTTGGGTGGGACTAGCGGCGACATTCAGTACTTC. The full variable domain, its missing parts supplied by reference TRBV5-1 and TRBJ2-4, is KAGVTQTPRYLIKTRGQQVTLSCSPISGHRSVSWYQQTPGQGLQFLFEYFSETQRNKGNFPGRFSGRQFSNSRSEMNVSTLELGDSALYLCASSLGGTSGDIQYFGAGTRLSVL.